The clone carrying this T cell receptor beta chain was observed many times. The antigen remains undetermined. V shed 2 bases and J shed 0 bases, with 14 bases lying between them. The CDR3 is 16 residues long. The V gene's germline CDR1 is SQVTM and CDR2 ANQGSEA. The source of the sample is a study of identical twins. Study outcomes and limitations: Models, which agreed with sharing between unrelated individuals, nonetheless underestimated the out-of-frame TCR alpha sharing seen in monozygotic twins. While abundant cord blood beta clonotypes carried fewer insertions, memory repertoires showed no such pattern.

Using its own MiXCR run on the 5' RACE reads, TCRdb lists one record per CDR3 protein. Of under 250,000 distinct CDR3 sequences listed, roughly 13% were seen once; the top ten hold about 3.9%. These same data were also listed under a study on yellow fever vaccine responses in identical twins. That work contributes: The T cell response to vaccination in identical twins was reportedly partly convergent and partly personalized.

Sequencing used memory (CD45RO+) T cells sorted from blood. The chain links TRBV29-1 to TRBJ2-1, with D possibly called TRBD1 or TRBD2 (5 bases each). This receptor was identified in a woman aged 18-29 years in good health. In DNA form, the CDR3 reads TGCAGCGTTGAATCCCGGGACCCGAGCTCCTACAATGAGCAGTTCTTC. Amino acids: CSVESRDPSSYNEQFF.